A selection of T cell receptor beta chains follows, all from one sample in a study of T cell responses to AZD1222 COVID-19 vaccine. The method was immunoSEQ multiplex PCR; TCRdb's version includes in-frame clones alone and lacks a portion of them. The profile shows about 120,000 clones, 75% to 95% of them singletons. The sequenced sample was peripheral blood, obtained 28 days after the second dose of the MenACWY control vaccine. These receptors originate from an adult who received the MenACWY meningococcal vaccine as a control. The CDR3 runs from the conserved cysteine through the conserved F or W. A D gene is named only where the DNA matches it firmly. Clone size is given for some rows only: seen once, a few or many times, or a class if the clone is expanded.

cdr3_aa | cdr3_nt | d_call | j_call | clone_size | v_call
CASSFRGGVGYTF | TGTGCCAGCAGCTTTCGAGGGGGCGTTGGCTACACCTTC | TRBD1 | TRBJ1-2 | . | TRBV7-9
CASSKGLAGPTDTQYF | TGTGCCAGCTCTAAGGGACTAGCGGGTCCCACAGATACGCAGTATTTT | TRBD2 | TRBJ2-3 | . | TRBV7-9
CAWSVLDGYTF | TGTGCCTGGAGTGTATTGGATGGCTACACCTTC | . | TRBJ1-2 | . | TRBV30
CASSPREGAHYEQYF | TGTGCCAGCAGCCCCCGGGAGGGGGCCCATTACGAGCAGTACTTC | . | TRBJ2-7 | . | TRBV7-9
CASSLIRGRLGGNEQFF | TGTGCCAGCAGCTTAATTCGAGGCCGACTAGGGGGTAATGAGCAGTTCTTC | . | TRBJ2-1 | . | TRBV11-2
CASTHGSSISGNTIYF | TGTGCCAGCACCCACGGGAGCAGCATCTCTGGAAACACCATATATTTT | . | TRBJ1-3 | . | TRBV28
CASSFRVTGELFF | TGTGCCAGCAGTTTTCGCGTAACCGGGGAGCTGTTTTTT | . | TRBJ2-2 | . | TRBV12-3/TRBV12-4
CATSVSGVLAKNIQYF | TGTGCCACCAGTGTTAGCGGGGTCTTAGCCAAAAACATTCAGTACTTC | TRBD2 | TRBJ2-4 | . | TRBV7-2
CASSQAANTTYGYTF | TGTGCCAGCAGCCAAGCCGCTAACACAACCTATGGCTACACCTTC | . | TRBJ1-2 | once | TRBV4-2
CASSQDRGINSGNTIYF | TGTGCCAGCAGCCAAGACAGGGGGATAAACTCTGGAAACACCATATATTTT | TRBD1 | TRBJ1-3 | few | TRBV5-5
CASTWTSGSNEQFF | TGTGCCAGTACCTGGACTAGCGGGAGCAATGAGCAGTTCTTC | TRBD2 | TRBJ2-1 | . | TRBV19
CASGAGRNEKLFF | TGTGCCAGCGGAGCGGGGCGTAATGAAAAACTGTTTTTT | . | TRBJ1-4 | . | TRBV6-5
CASSKQGAVEKLFF | TGTGCCAGCAGTAAACAGGGGGCTGTTGAAAAACTGTTTTTT | TRBD1 | TRBJ1-4 | . | TRBV28
CASSELAGGYNEQFF | TGTGCCAGCAGTGAGCTAGCGGGAGGCTACAATGAGCAGTTCTTC | TRBD2 | TRBJ2-1 | . | TRBV6-4
CAISETAVQETQYF | TGTGCCATCAGTGAGACAGCGGTCCAAGAGACCCAGTACTTC | . | TRBJ2-5 | . | TRBV10-3
CASSLLSPPARYF | TGTGCCAGCAGTTTACTTTCGCCTCCCGCGCGGTATTTT | . | TRBJ2-3 | . | TRBV12-3/TRBV12-4
CASSLGGGTEAFF | TGTGCCAGCAGTTTGGGGGGGGGCACTGAAGCTTTCTTT | . | TRBJ1-1 | . | TRBV28
CASSDIPGQPQHF | TGTGCCAGCAGTGATATCCCCGGTCAGCCCCAGCATTTT | . | TRBJ1-5 | . | TRBV6-1
CASSRGQYNEQFF | TGTGCCAGCAGCCGTGGGCAGTACAATGAGCAGTTCTTC | . | TRBJ2-1 | . | TRBV4-2
CASSHGVGVRYGYTF | TGTGCCAGCAGCCATGGGGTCGGGGTACGGTATGGCTACACCTTC | . | TRBJ1-2 | . | TRBV11-2
CASSEDSFSYNEQFF | TGTGCCAGCAGTGAGGACAGCTTCTCCTACAATGAGCAGTTCTTC | . | TRBJ2-1 | . | TRBV6-1
CASSIPPGTGTWELFF | TGTGCCAGCAGCATACCCCCCGGGACAGGGACTTGGGAGCTGTTTTTT | TRBD1 | TRBJ2-2 | few | TRBV27